The TCR beta chain described here comes from a study of blood T cell repertoires in COVID-19. Across the study: Whether acute or convalescent, the COVID-19 samples came from the United States, Italy and Spain.

Sequenced by immunoSEQ multiplex PCR; TCRdb stores in-frame clones only, minus some. The sample includes just over 150,000 clones, around 89% of them seen just once. The CDR3 is 12 residues long. The germline V gene encodes CDR1 MNHEY and CDR2 SVGAGI. Trimming took 6 bases from V and 4 from J, leaving 10 bases between them. The sample was peripheral blood. The receptor was isolated from a woman in her thirties or forties with acute or convalescent COVID-19. The chain couples TRBV6-5 to TRBJ2-7; no firm D call. The CDR3 DNA follows: TGTGCCAGCAGACGTAGTTTGTACGAGCAGTACTTC. It is translated as CASRRSLYEQYF.